This T cell receptor beta chain was retrieved from a study of siplizumab effects on memory and regulatory T cells. Germline loops: CDR1 MDHEN, CDR2 SYDVKM. This CDR3 has 15 amino acids. V lost 5 bases, J lost 6 bases, and 7 bases stayed unmatched. Turning to this clone: Its antigen is not known.

The study, taken as a whole, reports: The drug siplizumab significantly decreased the alloreactive sequences that could be traced to unstimulated CD4+ memory cells.

Using immunoSEQ multiplex PCR, the repertoire was profiled, and TCRdb retains in-frame clones only, with some absent. The data contain fewer than 100,000 clones, 94% of them singletons. The sequence was obtained from a human donor in good health. The chain has TRBV28 and TRBJ2-1; 10 positions match TRBD2. The sample comprised non-Treg CD4+ T cells sorted from blood. The chain's CDR3 is CASSLLAGLGNEQFF. The CDR3, as DNA: TGTGCCAGCAGTCTACTAGCGGGGTTGGGCAATGAGCAGTTCTTC.